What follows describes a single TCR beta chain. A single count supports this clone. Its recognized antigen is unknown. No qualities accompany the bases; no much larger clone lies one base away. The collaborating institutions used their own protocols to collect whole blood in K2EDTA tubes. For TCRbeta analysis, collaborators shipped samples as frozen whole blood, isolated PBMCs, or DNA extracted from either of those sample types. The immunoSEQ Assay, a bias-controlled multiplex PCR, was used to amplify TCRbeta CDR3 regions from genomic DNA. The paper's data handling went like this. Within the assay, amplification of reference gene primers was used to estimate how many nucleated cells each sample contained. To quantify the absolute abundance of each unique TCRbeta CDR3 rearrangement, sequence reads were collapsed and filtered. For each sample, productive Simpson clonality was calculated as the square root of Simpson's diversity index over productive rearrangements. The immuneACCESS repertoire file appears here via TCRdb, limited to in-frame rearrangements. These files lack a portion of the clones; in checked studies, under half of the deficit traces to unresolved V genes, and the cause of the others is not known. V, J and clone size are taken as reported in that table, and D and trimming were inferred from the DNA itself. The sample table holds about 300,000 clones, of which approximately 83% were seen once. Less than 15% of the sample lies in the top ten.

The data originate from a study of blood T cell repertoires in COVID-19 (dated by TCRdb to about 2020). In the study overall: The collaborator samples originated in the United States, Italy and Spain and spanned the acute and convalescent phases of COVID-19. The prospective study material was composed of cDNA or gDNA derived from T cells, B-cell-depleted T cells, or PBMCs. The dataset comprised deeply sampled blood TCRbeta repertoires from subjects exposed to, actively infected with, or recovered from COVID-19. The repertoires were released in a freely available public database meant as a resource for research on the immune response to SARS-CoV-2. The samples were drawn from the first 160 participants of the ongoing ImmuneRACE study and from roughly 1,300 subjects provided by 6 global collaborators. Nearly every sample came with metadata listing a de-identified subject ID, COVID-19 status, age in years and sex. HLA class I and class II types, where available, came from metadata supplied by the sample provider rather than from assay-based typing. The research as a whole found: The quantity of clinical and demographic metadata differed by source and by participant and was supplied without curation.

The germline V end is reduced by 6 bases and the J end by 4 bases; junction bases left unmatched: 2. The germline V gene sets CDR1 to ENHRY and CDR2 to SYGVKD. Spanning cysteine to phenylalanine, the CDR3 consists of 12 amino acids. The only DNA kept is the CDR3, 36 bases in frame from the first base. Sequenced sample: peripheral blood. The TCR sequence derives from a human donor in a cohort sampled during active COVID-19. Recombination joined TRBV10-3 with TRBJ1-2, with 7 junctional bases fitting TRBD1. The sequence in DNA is TGTGCCATCAGCCGGGACAGCTATGGCTACACCTTC. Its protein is CAISRDSYGYTF.